The rows below give T cell receptor beta chains drawn from one sample of a study of T cell responses to AZD1222 COVID-19 vaccine. The method was immunoSEQ multiplex PCR; TCRdb's version includes in-frame clones alone and lacks a portion of them. The data show approximately 100,000 clones, with 85% to 90% seen just once and about 3.7% held by the top ten. The sequencing used peripheral blood, collected on day 0 of AZD1222 vaccination. These receptors all come from an adult in good health. The conserved cysteine and the conserved F or W are not part of the CDR3 here. A D gene is named only where the DNA matches it firmly.

.,TRBJ2-3,TRBV11-3,ASSLGPTDTQY
.,TRBJ2-5,TRBV7-9,ASSQSGSETQY
.,TRBJ1-3,TRBV6-5,ASRAGVGNTIY
.,TRBJ1-3,TRBV5-1,ASSFAGERTIY
TRBD2,TRBJ2-7,TRBV15,ATSNPDSGGLEQY
.,TRBJ1-2,TRBV6-1,ASSESYAGSGYGYT
.,TRBJ2-2,TRBV25-1,ASSVGVNTGELF
TRBD1,TRBJ1-4,TRBV18,ASSPTSGTAATNEKLF
.,TRBJ2-7,TRBV13,ASSLTGHRVGVEQY
.,TRBJ2-7,TRBV3-1/TRBV3-2,ASSQDGAYEQY
TRBD1,TRBJ1-1,TRBV9,ASSHPDRGEWNTEAF
.,TRBJ2-7,TRBV3-1/TRBV3-2,ASSEGGFGRYEQY
.,TRBJ1-1,TRBV25-1,ASSIFSDTEAF
TRBD1,TRBJ2-5,TRBV5-1,ASSPSFGTGGPGTQY
.,TRBJ1-1,TRBV7-9,ASSLGDFSNTEAF
.,TRBJ2-5,TRBV23-1,ASSQSPGEETQY
.,TRBJ1-2,TRBV12-5,ASGLALPGSWYGYT
.,TRBJ1-2,TRBV28,ASSLGYQGNGYT
TRBD2,TRBJ2-3,TRBV10-3,AISESVAGALTSTDTQY
.,TRBJ2-2,TRBV6-6,ASTENTGELF